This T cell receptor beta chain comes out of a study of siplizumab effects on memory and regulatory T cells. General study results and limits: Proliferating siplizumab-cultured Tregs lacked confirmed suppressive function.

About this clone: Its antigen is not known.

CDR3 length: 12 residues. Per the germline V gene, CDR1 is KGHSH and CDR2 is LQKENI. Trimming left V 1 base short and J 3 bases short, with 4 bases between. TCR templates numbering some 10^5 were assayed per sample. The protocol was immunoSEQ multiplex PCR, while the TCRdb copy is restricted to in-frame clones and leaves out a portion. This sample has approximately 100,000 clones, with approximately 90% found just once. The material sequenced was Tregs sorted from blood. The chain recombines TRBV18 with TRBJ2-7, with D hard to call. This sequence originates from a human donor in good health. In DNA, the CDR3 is TGTGCCAGCTCACCACAATACTACGAGCAGTACTTC. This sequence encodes CASSPQYYEQYF.